The entry that follows covers one T cell receptor beta chain sequence. This sample was included in a study of blood T cell repertoires in COVID-19. Here immunoSEQ multiplex PCR was the method, and the copy in TCRdb shows in-frame clones only, minus some. Altogether tens of thousands of clones are present, around 85% being singletons, with the ten largest covering over 4.5%. The CDR3 covers 14 residues. The germline V gene encodes CDR1 MDHEN and CDR2 SYDVKM. The germline V and J ends were trimmed by 6 bases and 7 bases, with 15 bases remaining between them. Sample: peripheral blood. The clonotype was recovered from an elderly man with acute or convalescent COVID-19. The rearrangement uses TRBV28 and TRBJ1-4; D gene unclear. CDR3 nucleotides: TGTGCCAGCAGGCGGGCGACTTTGGGTGAAAAACTGTTTTTT. Translation gives CASRRATLGEKLFF.